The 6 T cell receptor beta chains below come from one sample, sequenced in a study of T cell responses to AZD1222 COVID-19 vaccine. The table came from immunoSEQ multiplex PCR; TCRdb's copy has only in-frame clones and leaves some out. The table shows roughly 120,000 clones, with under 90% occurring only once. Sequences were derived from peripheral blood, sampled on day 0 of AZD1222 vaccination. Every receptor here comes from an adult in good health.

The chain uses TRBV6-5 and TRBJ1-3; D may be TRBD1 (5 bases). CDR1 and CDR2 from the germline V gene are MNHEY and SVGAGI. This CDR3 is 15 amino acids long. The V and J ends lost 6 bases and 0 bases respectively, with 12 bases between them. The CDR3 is CASSPGRLSGNTIYF. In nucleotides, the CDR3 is TGTGCCAGCAGCCCGGGACGGCTCTCTGGAAACACCATATATTTT.

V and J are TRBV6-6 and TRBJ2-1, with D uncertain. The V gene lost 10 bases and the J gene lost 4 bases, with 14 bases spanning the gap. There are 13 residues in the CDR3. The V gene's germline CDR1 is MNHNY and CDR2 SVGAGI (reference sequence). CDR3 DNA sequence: TGTGCCACCACGGGTCGCGAATACAATGAGCAGTTCTTC. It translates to CATTGREYNEQFF.

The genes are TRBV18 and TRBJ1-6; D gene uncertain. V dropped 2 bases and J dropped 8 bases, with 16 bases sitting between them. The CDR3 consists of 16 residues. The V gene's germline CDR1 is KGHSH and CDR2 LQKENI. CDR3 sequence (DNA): TGTGCCAGCTCACCAACATCTGGTCCCGGGGATTCACCCCTCCACTTT. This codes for CASSPTSGPGDSPLHF.

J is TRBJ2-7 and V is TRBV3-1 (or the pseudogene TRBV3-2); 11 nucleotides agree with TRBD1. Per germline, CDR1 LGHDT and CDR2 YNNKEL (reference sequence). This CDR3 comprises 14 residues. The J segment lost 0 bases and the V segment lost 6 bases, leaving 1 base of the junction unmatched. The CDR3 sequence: CASRGTGGSYEQYF. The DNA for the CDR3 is TGTGCCAGCAGGGGGACAGGGGGCTCCTACGAGCAGTACTTC.

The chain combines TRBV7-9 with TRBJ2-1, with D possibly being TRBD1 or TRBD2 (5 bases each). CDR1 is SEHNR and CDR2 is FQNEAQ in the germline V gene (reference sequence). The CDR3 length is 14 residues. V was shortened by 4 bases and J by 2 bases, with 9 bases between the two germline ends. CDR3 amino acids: CASSSGPTYNEQFF. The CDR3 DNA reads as TGTGCCAGCAGCTCGGGACCTACCTACAATGAGCAGTTCTTC.

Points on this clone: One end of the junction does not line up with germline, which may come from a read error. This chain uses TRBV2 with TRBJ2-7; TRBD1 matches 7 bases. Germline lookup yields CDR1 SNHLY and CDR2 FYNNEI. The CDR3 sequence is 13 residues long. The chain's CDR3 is CASSEGGLYEQYF. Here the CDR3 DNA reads TGTGCCAGCAGCGAAGGGGGCCTCTACGAGCAGTACTTC.